This TCR beta chain stems from a study of early T cells in non-severe SARS-CoV-2 infection. This clonotype occurred many times. Its specificity is not known. The CDR3 has 13 residues. CDR1 and CDR2 (germline): KGHSH, LQKENI. V was shortened by 1 base and J by 7 bases, with 8 bases between the two germline ends. Findings of the study overall: The study's VDJdb matching favored anti-spike CD8 responses and missed private and CD4 specificities.

The TCR library protocol was used to attach unique molecular identifiers. These identifiers were attached to individual cDNA molecules. TCRdb reprocessed the 5' RACE reads with MiXCR, giving one entry per CDR3 protein. The table records about 56,000 distinct CDR3 sequences, roughly an eighth of them present only once. This TCR was recovered from an adult who was a healthcare worker with PCR-confirmed SARS-CoV-2 infection or an uninfected control (not recorded which). The rearrangement uses TRBV18 and TRBJ1-5; D remains ambiguous. Input material: whole blood. The CDR3 DNA is TGTGCCAGCTCACCACTCCGCGAGCAGCCCCAGCATTTT. Amino acids: CASSPLREQPQHF.